The 13 T cell receptor beta chains below come from one sample, sequenced in a study of blood T cells in healthy people across ages. It was with a sample-barcoded 5' primer and a J-beta primer mix that a second PCR of roughly 7 to 12 cycles was run. TCRdb used MiXCR to reprocess the 5' RACE reads, holding one entry per CDR3 protein. The sample includes some 800,000 distinct CDR3 sequences, around 25% seen only once; the top ten take 3% to 4%. These data also featured in a second study, about T cells of mothers and their children.

Sequencing was done on a sample of blood. Source of these receptors: a boy between 10 and 17 years old in good health.

In this sample, this clonotype turned up a few times. V and J are TRBV29-1 and TRBJ2-4; D possibly corresponds to TRBD2 (5 bases). The V gene's germline CDR1 is SQVTM and CDR2 ANQGSEA. The CDR3 sequence is 12 residues long. Trimming removed 4 bases at V and 7 bases at J, with 11 bases between. CDR3 amino acids: CSVGGPTNIQYF. CDR3 in DNA: TGCAGCGTTGGCGGGCCTACTAACATTCAGTACTTC. Using reference TRBV29-1 and TRBJ2-4 for the parts outside the CDR3, the full variable domain is SAVISQKPSRDICQRGTSLTIQCQVDSQVTMMFWYRQQPGQSLTLIATANQGSEATYESGFVIDKFPISRPNLTFSTLTVSNMSPEDSSIYLCSVGGPTNIQYFGAGTRLSVL.

With respect to this clonotype: No conserved phenylalanine or tryptophan ends this CDR3, so it is likely a read error. The chain joins TRBV7-2 to TRBJ1-2, with TRBD1 matching 7 bases. V shed 5 bases and J 3 bases; nucleotides not matched to a gene: 12. Germline CDR1 is SGHTA and CDR2 is FQGNSA. The CDR3 is 16 residues long. DNA for the CDR3: TGTGCCAGCAGCCAGGGGGGGCGGCAGTTTGACTATGGCTACACCCTC. Its translation: CASSQGGRQFDYGYTL.

The chain combines TRBV6-5 with TRBJ2-2; tentatively, D is TRBD1 or TRBD2 (5 bases each). The CDR3 is made up of 14 amino acids. The V gene lost 7 bases and the J gene lost 2 bases, with 11 bases spanning the gap. Germline CDR1 MNHEY, CDR2 SVGAGI. The CDR3 DNA reads as TGTGCCAGCACTCGGGGCCAAAACACCGGGGAGCTGTTTTTT. Protein product: CASTRGQNTGELFF.

The rearrangement links TRBV29-1 to TRBJ2-5; maybe TRBD1 (6 bases). This CDR3 has 13 amino acids. Trimming left V 6 bases short and J 4 bases short, with 15 bases between. From germline, CDR1 is SQVTM and CDR2 ANQGSEA. CDR3 in DNA: TGCAGCGTGGGGGTGGACAGAGCAGAGACCCAGTACTTC. Amino acids: CSVGVDRAETQYF.

The chain has TRBV15 and TRBJ2-5; D is undetermined. V gave up 1 base and J gave up 5 bases, with 5 bases separating them. From germline, CDR1 is LNHNV and CDR2 YYDKDF (reference sequence). CDR3 length: 12 amino acids. CDR3 loop: CATSRAGETQYF. DNA of the CDR3: TGTGCCACCAGCAGAGCCGGGGAGACCCAGTACTTC.

This clonotype was seen only a few times. The genes are TRBV27 and TRBJ2-3, with 11 bases fitting TRBD2. The CDR3 is 14 residues long. V gave up 7 bases and J gave up 6 bases; unmatched junction bases: 6. Germline assignment: CDR1 MNHEY and CDR2 SMNVEV (reference sequence). The CDR3 loop is CASIAGGPGDTQYF. The CDR3 DNA follows: TGTGCCAGCATAGCGGGAGGGCCTGGGGATACGCAGTATTTT.

The V gene is TRBV14, the J gene TRBJ1-1; 7 nucleotides align to TRBD1. Germline CDR1 SGHDN, CDR2 FVKESK. The length of the CDR3 is 13 residues. With 4 bases clipped from V and 8 bases from J, the junction kept 7 bases outside the gene matches. CDR3 nucleotides: TGTGCCAGCAGCCGGGACAGCCACGAAGAAGCTTTCTTT. Encoded protein: CASSRDSHEEAFF.

V gene TRBV7-2 combines with J gene TRBJ2-5, with 9 bases identical to TRBD1. V was clipped by 0 bases and J by 7 bases; unmatched bases: 6. The CDR3 spans 15 residues. Germline V gene lookup returns CDR1 SGHTA and CDR2 FQGNSA. The CDR3 region has the DNA TGTGCCAGCAGCTTAGCGAGGACAGGGGAAGCGACCCAGTACTTC. This translates into CASSLARTGEATQYF.

The chain carries TRBV4-3 and TRBJ1-4; 7 bases are shared with TRBD1. The CDR3 length is 14 residues. Germline assignment: CDR1 LGHNA and CDR2 YSLEER. The junction had 6 bases not matched to a gene; V was cut back by 4 bases and J by 7 bases. The CDR3 loop is CASSPTGQTEKLFF. DNA of the CDR3: TGCGCCAGCAGCCCGACGGGACAGACTGAAAAACTGTTTTTT.

This clonotype was found a few times. This chain joins TRBV15 and TRBJ2-5; the D gene could be TRBD1 or TRBD2 (6 bases each). This CDR3 spans 16 amino acids. Trimming left V 0 bases short and J 4 bases short, with 15 bases between. Germline V lookup: CDR1 LNHNV, CDR2 YYDKDF (reference sequence). As DNA, the CDR3 is TGTGCCACCAGCAGAGATCTAGGGGGGCGGAGAGAGACCCAGTACTTC. Translating it yields CATSRDLGGRRETQYF.

This clonotype was picked up a small number of times. V gene TRBV6-1 combines with J gene TRBJ2-4; D is uncertain. The germline V gene has CDR1 MNHNS and CDR2 SASEGT. The V end was cut by 11 bases, the J end by 4 bases, with 15 bases between. The length of the CDR3 is 13 residues. The CDR3: CAVSGSTKNIQYF. The CDR3, as DNA: TGTGCCGTGTCCGGGTCGACAAAAAACATTCAGTACTTC.

The CDR3 coding sequence is TGCGCCAGCAGCCAAGATGTTGAGACCGGGGAGCTGTTTTTT. It codes for CASSQDVETGELFF. The genes are TRBV4-3 and TRBJ2-2; the D is unclear. Trimming stripped 0 bases from V and 5 bases from J, with 7 bases between. CDR1 and CDR2 from the germline V gene are LGHNA and YSLEER. This CDR3 has 14 residues.

A single count supports this clonotype. Relative to the germline gene, one junction end is altered; a read error may explain this. The chain links TRBV11-2 to TRBJ1-2; 7 nucleotides agree with TRBD1. Germline V gene sequence: CDR1 SGHAT, CDR2 FQNNGV. CDR3 size: 13 residues. This CDR3 reads CASSPRDSLNWAF. The CDR3 bases are TGTGCCAGCAGCCCCCGGGACAGTCTCAATTGGGCCTTC.